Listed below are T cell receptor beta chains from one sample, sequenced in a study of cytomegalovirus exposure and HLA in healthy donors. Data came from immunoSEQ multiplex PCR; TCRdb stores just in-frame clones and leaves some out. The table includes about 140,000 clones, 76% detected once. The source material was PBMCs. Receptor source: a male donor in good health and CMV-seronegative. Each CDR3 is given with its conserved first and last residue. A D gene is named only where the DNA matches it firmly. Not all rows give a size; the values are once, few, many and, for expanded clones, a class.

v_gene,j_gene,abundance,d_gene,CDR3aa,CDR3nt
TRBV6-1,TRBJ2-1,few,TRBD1,CASSNRGEVGEQFF,TGTGCCAGCAGCAACAGGGGAGAAGTCGGTGAGCAGTTCTTC
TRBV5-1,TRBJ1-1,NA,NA,CASSPTMNTEAFF,TGCGCCAGCAGTCCCACAATGAACACTGAAGCTTTCTTT
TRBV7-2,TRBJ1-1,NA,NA,CASSLQGNTEAFF,TGTGCCAGCAGCTTACAGGGGAACACTGAAGCTTTCTTT
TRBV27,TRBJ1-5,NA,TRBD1,CASSPFDRDVFSNQPQHF,TGTGCCAGCAGCCCATTCGACAGGGACGTCTTTAGCAATCAGCCCCAGCATTTT
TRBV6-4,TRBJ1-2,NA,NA,CASSDNGEANYGYTF,TGTGCCAGCAGTGATAACGGCGAGGCAAACTATGGCTACACCTTC
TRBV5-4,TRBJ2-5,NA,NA,CASSFGQKETQYF,TGTGCCAGCAGCTTTGGACAAAAAGAGACCCAGTACTTC
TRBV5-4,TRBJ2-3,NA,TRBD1,CASSWGQEATDTQYF,TGTGCCAGCAGCTGGGGACAGGAAGCAACAGATACGCAGTATTTT
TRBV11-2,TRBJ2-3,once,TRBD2,CASSLVGGRADTQYF,TGTGCCAGCAGCTTAGTGGGGGGGAGGGCAGATACGCAGTATTTT
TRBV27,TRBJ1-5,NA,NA,CASSRGRTNQPQHF,TGTGCCAGCTCCCGAGGCAGGACTAATCAGCCCCAGCATTTT
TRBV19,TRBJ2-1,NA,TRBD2,CASSSRTSFSYNEQFF,TGTGCCAGTAGTAGCCGGACTAGCTTCTCCTACAATGAGCAGTTCTTC
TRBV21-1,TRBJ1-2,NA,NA,CASSKVGGGSPFNYGYTF,NA
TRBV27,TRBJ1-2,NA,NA,CASSFYPQMGAEGYTF,TGTGCCAGCAGTTTTTATCCCCAGATGGGGGCGGAGGGCTACACCTTC
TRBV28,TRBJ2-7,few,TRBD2,CASRGTSGRGF,TGTGCCAGCAGGGGGACTAGCGGGAGGGGCTTC
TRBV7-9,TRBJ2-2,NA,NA,CASSRSGANTGELFF,TGTGCCAGCAGCCGTTCGGGGGCGAACACCGGGGAGCTGTTTTTT
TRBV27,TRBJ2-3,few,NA,CASSLRGLWTDTQYF,TGTGCCAGCAGTTTAAGGGGGTTATGGACAGATACGCAGTATTTT
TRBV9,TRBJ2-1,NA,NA,CASSPGGNNNEQFF,TGTGCCAGCAGCCCAGGGGGGAATAACAATGAGCAGTTCTTC
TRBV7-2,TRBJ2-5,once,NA,CASSLATGETQYF,TGTGCCAGCAGCTTAGCGACGGGAGAGACCCAGTACTTC
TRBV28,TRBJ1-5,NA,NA,CASSPPRGAGQPQHF,TGTGCCAGCAGCCCCCCTCGGGGGGCTGGCCAGCCCCAGCATTTT
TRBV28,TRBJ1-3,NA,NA,CASSTPVARNTIYF,TGTGCCAGCAGTACACCGGTAGCTAGAAACACCATATATTTT
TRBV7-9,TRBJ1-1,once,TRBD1,CASTSPGQPEGVEAFF,TGTGCCAGCACCTCACCGGGACAGCCAGAAGGGGTTGAAGCTTTCTTT
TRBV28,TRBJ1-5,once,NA,CASSTGRNQPQHF,TGTGCCAGCAGTACAGGGCGCAATCAGCCCCAGCATTTT
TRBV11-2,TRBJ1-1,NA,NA,CASSLETGNTEAFF,TGTGCCAGCAGCTTAGAGACAGGGAACACTGAAGCTTTCTTT
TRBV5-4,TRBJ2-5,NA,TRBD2,CASSLAGAETQYF,TGTGCGAGCAGCCTAGCGGGAGCTGAGACCCAGTACTTC
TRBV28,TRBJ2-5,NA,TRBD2,CASRAAGGEETQYF,TGTGCCAGCAGGGCAGCGGGGGGGGAGGAGACCCAGTACTTC
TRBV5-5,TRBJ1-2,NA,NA,CASSFPGQNYGYTF,TGTGCCAGCAGCTTCCCCGGACAGAACTATGGCTACACCTTC
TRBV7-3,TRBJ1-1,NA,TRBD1,CASRLGQGSSEAFF,TGTGCCAGCAGGCTGGGACAGGGCTCGTCTGAAGCTTTCTTT
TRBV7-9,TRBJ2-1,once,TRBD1,CASSEGQGHGDEQFF,TGTGCCAGCAGCGAGGGACAGGGGCATGGGGATGAGCAGTTCTTC
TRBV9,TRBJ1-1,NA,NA,CASSGQSSNTEAFF,TGTGCCAGCAGCGGACAGTCATCAAACACTGAAGCTTTCTTT
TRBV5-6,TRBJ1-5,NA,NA,CASSLNTGQQPQHF,TGTGCCAGCAGCTTAAATACAGGGCAACAGCCCCAGCATTTT
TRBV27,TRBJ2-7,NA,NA,CASSLSADYYEQYF,TGTGCCAGCAGTTTATCGGCTGACTACTACGAGCAGTACTTC
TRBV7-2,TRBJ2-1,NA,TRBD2,CASSLAVGLAGEYNEQFF,TGTGCCAGCAGCTTAGCCGTAGGACTAGCGGGGGAATACAATGAGCAGTTCTTC